The 4 T cell receptor delta chains reported below all come from one sample, sequenced in a study of gamma-delta T cells after stem cell transplantation (dated by TCRdb to the mid-2010s). The library was generated by RT-PCR. The data were produced on an Illumina MiSeq. After TCRdb called clones again from the public reads with CATT, rows with identical DNA were merged. Present in this sample are roughly 14,000 delta-chain clones, less than 10% of which were seen just once. Around 60% of the sample lies in the top ten. The source material was gamma-delta T cells. The receptor set was obtained from a human donor. It is not recorded whose cells these are; they may come from a transplant donor.

A note on this clone: The TCRdb record carries a much larger clone's protein, which differs from this DNA's translation at residues 4 and 12; a read error is the likely cause, and the protein listed here is the DNA translation. The chain carries TRDV2 and TRDJ1; TRDD3 matches at 8 bases. The CDR3 is made up of 15 amino acids. Per germline, CDR1 GEAIGNYY and CDR2 EKD. The CDR3: CACNTGGDKTDELIF. CDR3 DNA: TGTGCCTGTAACACCGGGGGGGATAAAACCGATGAACTCATCTTT.

Note on this clone: The protein given by TCRdb reflects a much larger clone and differs at residue 8 from this DNA's translation, likely from a read error; the protein shown is the DNA's translation. Other DNA sequences from this sample encode an identical CDR3 as well. V and J are TRDV2 and TRDJ3; D not resolved. In germline, CDR1 is GEAIGNYY, CDR2 EKD. The CDR3 runs to 19 residues. The ends were cut back, 0 bases at V and 0 bases at J, with 14 bases in the middle. Here the CDR3 DNA reads TGTGCCTGTGACACCGTCGAGGCATCCAGCTCCTGGGACACCCGACAGATGTTTTTC. Amino acids: CACDTVEASSSWDTRQMFF.

On this clone: For this DNA, TCRdb reports the protein of a much larger clone, which diverges at residue 16, most likely from a read error; the protein presented here is translated directly from the DNA. The chain employs TRDV2 and TRDJ1; 13 bases align to TRDD3. CDR3 length: 19 amino acids. The germline V gene encodes CDR1 GEAIGNYY and CDR2 EKD. CDR3 in amino acids: CACDTVGNWGIRGIDRLIF. CDR3 nucleotides: TGTGCCTGTGACACCGTGGGCAACTGGGGGATACGGGGCATCGATAGACTCATCTTT.

Comments on this clone: TCRdb pairs this DNA with a much larger clone's protein that differs at residue 11, likely a read error; the protein shown was translated from the DNA. The chain is built from TRDV2 and TRDJ1, with D maybe TRDD3 (6 bases). Deletions cut 2 bases from V and 7 bases from J, with 19 bases between. The CDR3 is made up of 15 amino acids. Germline V gene data show CDR1 as GEAIGNYY and CDR2 as EKD. CDR3 region: CACDIVRGTPGKLIF. CDR3 DNA sequence: TGTGCCTGTGACATAGTCCGGGGGACACCCGGTAAACTCATCTTT.